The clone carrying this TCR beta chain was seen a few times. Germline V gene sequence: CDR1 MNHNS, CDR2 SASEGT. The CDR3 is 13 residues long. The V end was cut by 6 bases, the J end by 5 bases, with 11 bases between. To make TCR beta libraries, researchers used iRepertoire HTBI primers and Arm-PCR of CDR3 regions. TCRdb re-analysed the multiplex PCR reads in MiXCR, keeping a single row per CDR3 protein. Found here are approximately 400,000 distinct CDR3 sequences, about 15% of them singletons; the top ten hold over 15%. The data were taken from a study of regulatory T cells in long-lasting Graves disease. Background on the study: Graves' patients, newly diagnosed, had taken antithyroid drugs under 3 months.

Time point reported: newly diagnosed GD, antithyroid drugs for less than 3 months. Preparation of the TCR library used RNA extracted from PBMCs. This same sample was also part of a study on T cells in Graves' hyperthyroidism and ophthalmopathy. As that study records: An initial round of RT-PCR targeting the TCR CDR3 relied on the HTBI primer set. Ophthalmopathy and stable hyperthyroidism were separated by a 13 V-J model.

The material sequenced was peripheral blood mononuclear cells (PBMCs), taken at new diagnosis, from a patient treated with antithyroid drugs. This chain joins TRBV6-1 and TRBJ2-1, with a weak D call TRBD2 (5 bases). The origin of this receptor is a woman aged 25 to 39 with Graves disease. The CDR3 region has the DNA TGTGCCAGCAGAGAACCGAGGGACAATGAGCAGTTCTTC. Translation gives CASREPRDNEQFF.